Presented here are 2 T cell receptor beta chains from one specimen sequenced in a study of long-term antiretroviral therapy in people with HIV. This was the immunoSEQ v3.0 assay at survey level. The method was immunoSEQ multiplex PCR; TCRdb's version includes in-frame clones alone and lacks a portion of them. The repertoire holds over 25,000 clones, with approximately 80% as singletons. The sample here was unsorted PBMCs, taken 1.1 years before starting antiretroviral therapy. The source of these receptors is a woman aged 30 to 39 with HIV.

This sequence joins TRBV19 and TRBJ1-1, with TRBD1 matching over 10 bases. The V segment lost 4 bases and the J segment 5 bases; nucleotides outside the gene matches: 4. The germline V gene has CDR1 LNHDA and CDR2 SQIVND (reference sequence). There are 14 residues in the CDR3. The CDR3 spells CASSRGTGETEAFF. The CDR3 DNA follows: TGTGCCAGTAGTAGAGGGACAGGGGAGACTGAAGCTTTCTTT.

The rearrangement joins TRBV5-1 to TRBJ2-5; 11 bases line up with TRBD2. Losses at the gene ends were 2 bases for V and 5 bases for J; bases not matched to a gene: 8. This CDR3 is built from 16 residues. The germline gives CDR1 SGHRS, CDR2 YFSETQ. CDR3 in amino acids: CASSFGLAGGPETQYF. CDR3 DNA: TGCGCCAGCAGCTTTGGGTTAGCGGGGGGGCCGGAGACCCAGTACTTC. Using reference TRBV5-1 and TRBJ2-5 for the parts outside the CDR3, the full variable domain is KAGVTQTPRYLIKTRGQQVTLSCSPISGHRSVSWYQQTPGQGLQFLFEYFSETQRNKGNFPGRFSGRQFSNSRSEMNVSTLELGDSALYLCASSFGLAGGPETQYFGPGTRLLVL.